This T cell receptor (beta chain) was captured in a study of control samples from healthy donors and cancer patients. TCRdb keeps only in-frame clones here, not all; method: immunoSEQ multiplex PCR. The sample yields 180,000 or so clones, 90% to 95% seen once. This CDR3 spans 16 amino acids. Trimming removed 1 base from V and 2 bases from J; junction bases left unmatched: 4. Germline V gene data show CDR1 as KGHSH and CDR2 as LQKENI. The chain joins TRBV18 to TRBJ2-1; 8 bases are shared with TRBD2. This TCR was recovered from a woman aged 55-69 years in good health. The material sequenced was blood. The CDR3 protein is CASSPLLAGTYNEQFF. CDR3 coding DNA: TGTGCCAGCTCACCACTGTTAGCGGGAACCTACAATGAGCAGTTCTTC.